This T cell receptor beta chain was documented in a study of cytomegalovirus exposure and HLA in healthy donors. Study-level background: As an earlier analysis found, around 200 million T cells yielded approximately 100 million unique TCR beta sequences.

Study-level points and caveats: Later work found most CMV-associated TCR beta chains apparently HLA-restricted.

PCR used 60 Vbeta primers and 13 Jbeta primers. As originally analysed: A follow-up analysis tallied about 80 million unique TCR beta chains, 9 million to 11 million shared. Some clones are missing from TCRdb's copy, which holds only in-frame ones; the method was immunoSEQ multiplex PCR. The DNA gave D and trimming, while V, J and clone size come from that table. The sample lists roughly 180,000 clones; 77% were seen once. The V end was cut by 4 bases, the J end by 5 bases, with 12 bases between. Germline CDR1 LNHDA, CDR2 SQIVND (reference sequence). The CDR3 extends over 14 amino acids. Points on this clone: Its antigen is as yet unknown.

This receptor was taken from a woman in her 30s in good health and CMV-seropositive. Material: PBMCs. The chain uses TRBV19 and TRBJ1-5; D is unclear. The chain's CDR3 is CASSREDGYQPQHF. The CDR3 DNA reads as TGTGCCAGTAGTAGGGAGGACGGCTATCAGCCCCAGCATTTT.